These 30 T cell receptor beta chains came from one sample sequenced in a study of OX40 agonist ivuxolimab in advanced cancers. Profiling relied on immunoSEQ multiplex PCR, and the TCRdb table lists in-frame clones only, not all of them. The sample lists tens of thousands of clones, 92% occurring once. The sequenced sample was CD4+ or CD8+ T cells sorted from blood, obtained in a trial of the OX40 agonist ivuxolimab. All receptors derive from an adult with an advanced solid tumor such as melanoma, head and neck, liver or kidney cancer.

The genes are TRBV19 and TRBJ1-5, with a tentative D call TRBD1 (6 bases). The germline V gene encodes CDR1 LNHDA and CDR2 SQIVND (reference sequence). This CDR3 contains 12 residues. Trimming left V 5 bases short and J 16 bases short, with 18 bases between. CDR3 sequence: CASSPSTGGVHF. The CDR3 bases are TGTGCCAGTAGTCCGTCGACAGGTGGGGTTCATTTT.

This CDR3 reads CASSQVTSGRKTGELFF. The CDR3 nucleotides read TGTGCCAGCAGCCAAGTCACTAGCGGGAGGAAGACCGGGGAGCTGTTTTTT. The V and J genes are TRBV4-2 and TRBJ2-2; 12 bases align to TRBD2. Looked up from germline, CDR1 is LGHNA and CDR2 is YNFKEQ. This CDR3 region has 17 residues. J was trimmed by 5 bases and V by 1 base; bases with no gene match: 5.

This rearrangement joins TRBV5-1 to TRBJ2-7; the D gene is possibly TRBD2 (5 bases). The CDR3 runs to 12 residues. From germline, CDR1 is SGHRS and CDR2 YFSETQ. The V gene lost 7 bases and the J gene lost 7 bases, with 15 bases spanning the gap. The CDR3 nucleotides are TGCGCCAGCGAGTCCCCGGGATGGGAGCAGTACTTC. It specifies CASESPGWEQYF.

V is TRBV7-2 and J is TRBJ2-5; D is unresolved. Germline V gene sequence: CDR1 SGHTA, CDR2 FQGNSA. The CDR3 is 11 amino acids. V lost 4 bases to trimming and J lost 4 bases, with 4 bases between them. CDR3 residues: CASSYRETQYF. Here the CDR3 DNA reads TGTGCCAGCAGCTACAGAGAGACCCAGTACTTC.

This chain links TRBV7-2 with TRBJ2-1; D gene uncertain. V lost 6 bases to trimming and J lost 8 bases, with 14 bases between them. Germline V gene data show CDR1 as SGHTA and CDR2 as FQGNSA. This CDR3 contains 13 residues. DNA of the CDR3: TGTGCCAGCAGAATCCCCCCCGGCGATGAGCAGTTCTTC. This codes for CASRIPPGDEQFF.

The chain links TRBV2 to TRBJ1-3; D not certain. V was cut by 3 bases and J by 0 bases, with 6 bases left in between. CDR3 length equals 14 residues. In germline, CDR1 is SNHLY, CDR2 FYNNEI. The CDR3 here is CASSEVISGNTIYF. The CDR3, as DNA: TGTGCCAGCAGTGAGGTGATCTCTGGAAACACCATATATTTT.

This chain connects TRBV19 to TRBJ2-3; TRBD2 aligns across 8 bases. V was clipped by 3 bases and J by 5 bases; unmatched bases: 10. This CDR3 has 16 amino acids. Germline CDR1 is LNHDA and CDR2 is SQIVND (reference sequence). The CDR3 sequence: CASSIGTRPPQDTQYF. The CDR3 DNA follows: TGTGCCAGTAGTATCGGGACTAGACCTCCACAAGATACGCAGTATTTT. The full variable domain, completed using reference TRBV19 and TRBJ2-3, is DGGITQSPKYLFRKEGQNVTLSCEQNLNHDAMYWYRQDPGQGLRLIYYSQIVNDFQKGDIAEGYSVSREKKESFPLTVTSAQKNPTAFYLCASSIGTRPPQDTQYFGPGTRLTVL.

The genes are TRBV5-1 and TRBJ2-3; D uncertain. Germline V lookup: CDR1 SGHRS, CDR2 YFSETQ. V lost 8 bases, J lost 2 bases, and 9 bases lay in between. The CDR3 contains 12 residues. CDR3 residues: CASSSYTDTQYF. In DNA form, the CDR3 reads TGCGCCAGTTCCTCTTACACAGATACGCAGTATTTT.

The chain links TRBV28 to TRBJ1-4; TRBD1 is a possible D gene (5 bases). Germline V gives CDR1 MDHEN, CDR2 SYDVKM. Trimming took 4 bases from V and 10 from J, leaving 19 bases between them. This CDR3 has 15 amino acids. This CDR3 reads CASSSTTASGGKLFF. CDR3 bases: TGTGCCAGCAGTTCCACGACAGCGTCGGGGGGAAAACTGTTTTTT. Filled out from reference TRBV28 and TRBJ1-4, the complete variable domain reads DVKVTQSSRYLVKRTGEKVFLECVQDMDHENMFWYRQDPGLGLRLIYFSYDVKMKEKGDIPEGYSVSREKKERFSLILESASTNQTSMYLCASSSTTASGGKLFFGSGTQLSVL.

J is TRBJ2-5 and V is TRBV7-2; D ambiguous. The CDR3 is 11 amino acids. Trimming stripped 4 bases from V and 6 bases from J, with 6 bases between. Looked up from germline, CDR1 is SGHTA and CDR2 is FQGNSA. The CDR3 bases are TGTGCCAGCAGCTCCCCGAAGACCCAGTACTTC. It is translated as CASSSPKTQYF.

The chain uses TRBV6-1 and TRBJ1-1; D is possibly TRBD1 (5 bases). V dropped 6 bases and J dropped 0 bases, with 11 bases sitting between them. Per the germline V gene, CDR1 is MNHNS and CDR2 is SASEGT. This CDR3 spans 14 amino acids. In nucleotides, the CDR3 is TGTGCCAGCAGATACAGGCTTTTGAACACTGAAGCTTTCTTT. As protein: CASRYRLLNTEAFF.

This chain's CDR3 is CASSEALRGPSSGYTF. CDR3 DNA: TGTGCCAGCAGTGAAGCGCTTCGGGGCCCGTCGAGTGGCTACACCTTC. The rearrangement uses TRBV2 and TRBJ1-2, with D possibly being TRBD1 (5 bases). V lost 0 bases to trimming and J lost 7 bases, with 18 bases between them. The CDR3 sequence is 16 residues long. The germline CDR1 and CDR2 sequences are SNHLY and FYNNEI.

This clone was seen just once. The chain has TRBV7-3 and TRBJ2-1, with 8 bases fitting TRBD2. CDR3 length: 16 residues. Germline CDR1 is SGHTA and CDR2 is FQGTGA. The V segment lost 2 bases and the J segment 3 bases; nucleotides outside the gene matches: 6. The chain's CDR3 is CASSLFAGGFYNEQFF. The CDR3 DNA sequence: TGTGCCAGCAGCTTATTTGCGGGGGGCTTCTACAATGAGCAGTTCTTC.

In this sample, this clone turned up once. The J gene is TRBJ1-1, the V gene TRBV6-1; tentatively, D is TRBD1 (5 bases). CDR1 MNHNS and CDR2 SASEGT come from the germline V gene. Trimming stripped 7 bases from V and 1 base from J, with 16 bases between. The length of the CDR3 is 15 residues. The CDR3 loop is CASTHRGSSNTEAFF. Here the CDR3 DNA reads TGTGCCAGCACTCATCGGGGGTCATCGAACACTGAAGCTTTCTTT.

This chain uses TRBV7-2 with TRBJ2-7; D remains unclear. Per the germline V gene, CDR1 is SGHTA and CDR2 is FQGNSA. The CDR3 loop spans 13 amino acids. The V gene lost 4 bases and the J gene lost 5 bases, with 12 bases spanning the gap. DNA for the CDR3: TGTGCCAGCAGCTCTTCCCACTGGGACGAGCAGTACTTC. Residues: CASSSSHWDEQYF.

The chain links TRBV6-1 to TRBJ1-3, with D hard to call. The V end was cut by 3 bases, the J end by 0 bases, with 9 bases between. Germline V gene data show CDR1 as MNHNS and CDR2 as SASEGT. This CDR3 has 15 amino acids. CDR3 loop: CASSDTHYSGNTIYF. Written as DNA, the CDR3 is TGTGCCAGCAGTGATACCCACTACTCTGGAAACACCATATATTTT.

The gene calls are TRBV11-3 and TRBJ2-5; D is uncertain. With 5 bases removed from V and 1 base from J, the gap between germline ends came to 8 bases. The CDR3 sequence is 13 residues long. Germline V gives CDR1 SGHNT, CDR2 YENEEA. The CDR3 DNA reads TGTGCCAGCAGCGGCAACTTCCAAGAGACCCAGTACTTC. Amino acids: CASSGNFQETQYF.

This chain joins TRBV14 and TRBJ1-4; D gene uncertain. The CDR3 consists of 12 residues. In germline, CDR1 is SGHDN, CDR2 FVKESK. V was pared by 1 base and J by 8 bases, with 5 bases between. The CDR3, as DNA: TGTGCCAGCAGCCAAGGGTGGGAAAAACTGTTTTTT. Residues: CASSQGWEKLFF.

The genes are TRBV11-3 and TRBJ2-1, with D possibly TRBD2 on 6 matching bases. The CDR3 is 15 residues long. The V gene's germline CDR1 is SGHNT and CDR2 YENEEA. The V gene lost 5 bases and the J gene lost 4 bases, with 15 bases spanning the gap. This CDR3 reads CASSLSGENYNEQFF. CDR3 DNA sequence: TGTGCCAGCAGCCTTTCGGGAGAAAATTACAATGAGCAGTTCTTC.

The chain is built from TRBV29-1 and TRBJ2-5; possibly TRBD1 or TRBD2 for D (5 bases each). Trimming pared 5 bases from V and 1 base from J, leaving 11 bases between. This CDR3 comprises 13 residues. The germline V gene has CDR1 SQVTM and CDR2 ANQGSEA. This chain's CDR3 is CSVRDASQETQYF. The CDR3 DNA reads TGCAGCGTTCGGGACGCAAGCCAAGAGACCCAGTACTTC.

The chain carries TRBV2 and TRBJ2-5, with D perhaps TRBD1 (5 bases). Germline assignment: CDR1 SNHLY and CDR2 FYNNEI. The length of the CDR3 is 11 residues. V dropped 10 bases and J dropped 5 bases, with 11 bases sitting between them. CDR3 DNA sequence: TGTGCCACCCAGGGAACGGAGACCCAGTACTTC. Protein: CATQGTETQYF.

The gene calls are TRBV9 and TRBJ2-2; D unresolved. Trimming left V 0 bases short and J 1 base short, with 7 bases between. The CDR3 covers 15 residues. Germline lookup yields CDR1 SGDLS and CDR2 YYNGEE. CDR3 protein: CASSVEALNTGELFF. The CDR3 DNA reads TGTGCCAGCAGCGTAGAAGCATTGAACACCGGGGAGCTGTTTTTT. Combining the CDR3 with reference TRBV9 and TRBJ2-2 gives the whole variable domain DSGVTQTPKHLITATGQRVTLRCSPRSGDLSVYWYQQSLDQGLQFLIQYYNGEERAKGNILERFSAQQFPDLHSELNLSSLELGDSALYFCASSVEALNTGELFFGEGSRLTVL.

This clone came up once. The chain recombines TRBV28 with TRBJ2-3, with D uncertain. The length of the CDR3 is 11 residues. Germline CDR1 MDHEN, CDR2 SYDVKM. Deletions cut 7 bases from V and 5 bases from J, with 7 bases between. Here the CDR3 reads CASTFIDTQYF. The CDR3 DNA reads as TGTGCCAGCACCTTTATAGATACGCAGTATTTT.

CDR3 nucleotide sequence: TGTGCCAGCTCACTCCCGGGGAGATCTGAAGCTTTCTTT. It codes for CASSLPGRSEAFF. This chain joins TRBV18 and TRBJ1-1; D is unresolved. CDR1 is KGHSH, CDR2 LQKENI, per germline. The CDR3 loop spans 13 amino acids. V shed 4 bases and J shed 6 bases, with 12 bases lying between them. Full variable domain (missing parts from reference TRBV18 and TRBJ1-1): NAGVMQNPRHLVRRRGQEARLRCSPMKGHSHVYWYRQLPEEGLKFMVYLQKENIIDESGMPKERFSAEFPKEGPSILRIQQVVRGDSAAYFCASSLPGRSEAFFGQGTRLTVV.

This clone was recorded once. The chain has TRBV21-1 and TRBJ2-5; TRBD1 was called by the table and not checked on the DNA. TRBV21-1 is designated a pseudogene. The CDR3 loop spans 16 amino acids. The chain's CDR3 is CASSPPGDSRQETQYF. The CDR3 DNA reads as TGTGCCAGCAGCCCACCTGGGGACAGTAGGCAAGAGACCCAGTACTTC.

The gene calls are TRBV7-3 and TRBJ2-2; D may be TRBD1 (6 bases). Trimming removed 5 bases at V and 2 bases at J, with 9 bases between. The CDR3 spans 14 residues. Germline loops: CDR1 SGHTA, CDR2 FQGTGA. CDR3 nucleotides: TGTGCCAGCAGCAGGGACACTAACACCGGGGAGCTGTTTTTT. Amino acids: CASSRDTNTGELFF.

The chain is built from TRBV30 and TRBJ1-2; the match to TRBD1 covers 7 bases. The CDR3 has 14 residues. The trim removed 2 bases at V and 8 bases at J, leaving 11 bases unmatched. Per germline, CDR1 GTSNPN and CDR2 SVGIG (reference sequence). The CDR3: CAWSRPPGQRGYTF. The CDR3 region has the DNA TGTGCCTGGAGTCGACCGCCGGGACAGAGAGGCTACACCTTC.

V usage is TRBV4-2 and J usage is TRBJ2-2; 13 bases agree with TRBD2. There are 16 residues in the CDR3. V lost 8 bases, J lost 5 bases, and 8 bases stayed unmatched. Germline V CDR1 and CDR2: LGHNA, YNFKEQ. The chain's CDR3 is CASSTSGRPGTGELFF. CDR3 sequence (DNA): TGTGCCAGCTCGACTAGCGGGAGGCCGGGGACCGGGGAGCTGTTTTTT.

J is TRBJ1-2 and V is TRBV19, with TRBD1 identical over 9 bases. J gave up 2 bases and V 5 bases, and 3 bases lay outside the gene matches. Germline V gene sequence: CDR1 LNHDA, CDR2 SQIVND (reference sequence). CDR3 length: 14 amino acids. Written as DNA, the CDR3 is TGTGCCAGTAGTCCAACAGGGGGCAACTATGGCTACACCTTC. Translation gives CASSPTGGNYGYTF.

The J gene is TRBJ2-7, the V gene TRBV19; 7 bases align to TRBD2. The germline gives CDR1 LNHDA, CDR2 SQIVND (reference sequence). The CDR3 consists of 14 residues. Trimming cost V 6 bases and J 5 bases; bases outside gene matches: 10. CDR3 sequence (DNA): TGTGCCAGTAGCAGGATGGTAGCGGGCAACGAGCAGTACTTC. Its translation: CASSRMVAGNEQYF. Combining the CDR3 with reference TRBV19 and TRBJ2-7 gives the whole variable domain DGGITQSPKYLFRKEGQNVTLSCEQNLNHDAMYWYRQDPGQGLRLIYYSQIVNDFQKGDIAEGYSVSREKKESFPLTVTSAQKNPTAFYLCASSRMVAGNEQYFGPGTRLTVT.